The 29 T cell receptor beta chains given below trace back to one sample, sequenced in a study of CD8+CD57+ T cells in acquired aplastic anemia. TCR beta VDJ and CDR3 profiles were obtained from a genomic DNA template. From the reads, TCRdb called clonotypes with MiXCR, one entry per CDR3 protein. The data show fewer than 300,000 distinct CDR3 sequences, with about 80% seen just once and 40% to 55% held by the top ten. For sequencing, patients were chosen who had shown expansion of CD8+CD57+ cells by flow cytometry. Sample: sorted CD4+, CD8+, or CD8+CD57+ T cells (not recorded which) from PBMCs. These receptors all stem from a human donor with aplastic anemia.

This clonotype was counted a few times. V gene TRBV5-4 combines with J gene TRBJ2-1; perhaps TRBD2 as D (8 bases). Germline-derived CDR1 and CDR2 are SGHNT and YYREEE (reference sequence). Trimming pared 4 bases from V and 8 bases from J, leaving 22 bases between. This CDR3 contains 16 residues. The CDR3 sequence is CASSQGGGGGSDEQFF. CDR3 bases: TGTGCCAGCAGCCAGGGGGGCGGCGGGGGGAGCGATGAGCAGTTCTTC.

The chain recombines TRBV11-3 with TRBJ2-1; D is uncertain. The V end lost 3 bases, the J end lost 14 bases, and 11 bases lay between the germline ends. Germline CDR1 reads SGHNT; CDR2 reads YENEEA. The CDR3 loop spans 11 amino acids. This chain's CDR3 is CASSLALKEFF. The CDR3 DNA sequence: TGTGCCAGCAGCTTGGCTCTGAAAGAGTTCTTC.

A word on this clonotype: One end of the junction varies from germline; a read error may be responsible. The chain couples TRBV11-1 to TRBJ1-6; D may be TRBD1 (5 bases). The germline gives CDR1 SGHAT, CDR2 FQDESV (reference sequence). The CDR3 has 14 residues. CDR3 loop: CASSLALTGSPLHF. The DNA for the CDR3 is TGCGCCAGCAGCTTGGCCTTAACAGGTTCACCCCTCCACTTT. Using reference TRBV11-1 and TRBJ1-6 for the parts outside the CDR3, the full variable domain is EAEVAQSPRYKITEKSQAVAFWCDPISGHATLYWYRQILGQGPELLVQFQDESVVDDSQLPKDRFSAERLKGVDSTLKIQPAELGDSAMYLCASSLALTGSPLHFGNGTRLTVT.

Notes on this clonotype: This CDR3 fails to terminate in the conserved phenylalanine or tryptophan, so it likely reflects a read error. The DNA is omitted, as the CDR3 cannot be located on it reliably, and the CDR3 follows TCRdb's listing. This CDR3 is CASSAEGRGQQSY. The chain recombines TRBV7-9 with TRBJ2-1; no DNA check was done on the table's D call, TRBD2. Looked up from germline, CDR1 is SEHNR and CDR2 is FQNEAQ (reference sequence). Both ends counted, the CDR3 spans 13 residues.

The V gene is TRBV2, the J gene TRBJ2-7; 9 nucleotides line up with TRBD2. Unmatched junction bases numbered 16, after V lost 6 bases and J lost 7 bases. The V gene's germline CDR1 is SNHLY and CDR2 FYNNEI. This CDR3 spans 16 amino acids. The CDR3 DNA is TGTGCCAGCAGGGTTCAAAGAAGCGGGGGGAGCGATGAGCAGTACGTC. It translates to CASRVQRSGGSDEQYV.

For this clonotype: One end of the junction fails to match germline, which may point to a read error. The chain employs TRBV15 and TRBJ2-3; D is possibly TRBD1 or TRBD2 (5 bases each). CDR3 length equals 15 residues. CDR1 LNHNV and CDR2 YYDKDF come from the germline V gene (reference sequence). The DNA of the CDR3 is TGTGCCAGCAGCCGCCGGGACGGGGGCACAGATACGCAGTATTTT. Encoded protein: CASSRRDGGTDTQYF.

The chain joins TRBV7-2 to TRBJ2-3, with D maybe TRBD1 (5 bases). CDR1 is SGHTA and CDR2 is FQGNSA in the germline V gene. V lost 5 bases, J lost 15 bases, and 18 bases lay in between. The CDR3 has 12 amino acids. The CDR3 protein is CASSVGADTHYF. The CDR3 DNA sequence: TGTGCCAGCAGCGTAGGGGCAGATACCCATTATTTT.

A word on this clonotype: A read error may produce the germline difference seen at one junction end. J is TRBJ2-3 and V is TRBV29-1; 8 bases are shared with TRBD2. The CDR3 is 12 residues long. From germline, CDR1 is SQVTM and CDR2 ANQGSEA. The CDR3 loop reads CSAAGGPDEQYF. In nucleotides, the CDR3 is TGCAGCGCCGCGGGAGGACCCGATGAGCAGTACTTT.

The chain joins TRBV5-4 to TRBJ2-4; D gene ambiguous. Germline V lookup: CDR1 SGHNT, CDR2 YYREEE (reference sequence). V was clipped by 0 bases and J by 8 bases, with 6 bases between them. This CDR3 has 12 residues. The CDR3 coding sequence is TGTGCCAGCAGCTTGGATGCGGACATTCAGTACTTC. As protein: CASSLDADIQYF. The whole variable domain, remainder taken from reference TRBV5-4 and TRBJ2-4, is ETGVTQSPTHLIKTRGQQVTLRCSSQSGHNTVSWYQQALGQGPQFIFQYYREEENGRGNFPPRFSGLQFPNYSSELNVNALELDDSALYLCASSLDADIQYFGAGTRLSVL.

This rearrangement joins TRBV7-8 to TRBJ2-7, with D unresolved. The length of the CDR3 is 18 residues. Looked up from germline, CDR1 is SGHVS and CDR2 is FQNEAQ. V dropped 3 bases and J dropped 1 base, with 22 bases sitting between them. The CDR3 loop reads CASSFHRGPEAHSYEQYV. Here the CDR3 DNA reads TGTGCCAGCAGCTTTCATCGAGGTCCGGAAGCCCATTCCTACGAGCAGTACGTC.

The V call is TRBV7-4, the J call TRBJ1-1, with a tentative D call TRBD1 (5 bases). CDR3 size: 15 residues. Trimming took off 0 bases at V and 11 bases at J, with 19 bases between the two ends. Looked up from germline, CDR1 is SGHVT and CDR2 is SQSDAQ. The CDR3 DNA follows: TGTGCCAGCAGCTTAGCTTTCATAGGGGACGCCGACGCTTTCTTT. It is translated as CASSLAFIGDADAFF.

Notes on this clonotype: One end of the junction fails to match germline, which may point to a read error. The chain carries TRBV7-8 and TRBJ2-3, with TRBD2 matching 11 bases. Germline V CDR1 and CDR2: SGHVS, FQNEAQ. The CDR3 runs to 14 residues. CDR3 residues: CASSLTSGTDEQFF. The DNA for the CDR3 is TGCGCCAGCAGCTTGACTAGCGGGACCGATGAGCAGTTCTTT.

The chain employs TRBV2 and TRBJ2-5; D uncertain. The end of the DNA is better explained by TRBJ2-1, so the J call may be wrong. The CDR3 is 14 amino acids. Germline V gene lookup returns CDR1 SNHLY and CDR2 FYNNEI. CDR3 bases: TGTGCCAGCAGTGGAGGCGGCATGCGTGAGCACCAGTTCTTC. It specifies CASSGGGMREHQFF.

In its sample, this clonotype was seen a few times. A read error may produce the germline difference seen at one junction end. CDR3 DNA sequence: TGTGCCAGCAGCGTAGCGGGGAGCCACGAGAAGCTCTTC. Translating gives CASSVAGSHEKLF. The V and J genes are TRBV7-8 and TRBJ2-1, with TRBD2 matching 8 bases. Germline CDR1 reads SGHVS; CDR2 reads FQNEAQ. This CDR3 spans 13 amino acids.

The chain has TRBV15 and TRBJ2-3; 8 bases are shared with TRBD1. The ends lost 5 bases at V and 5 bases at J; junction bases unmatched: 9. Germline V gene lookup returns CDR1 LNHNV and CDR2 YYDKDF (reference sequence). CDR3 size: 15 residues. The CDR3 reads CATSAPGTGGDTQYF. CDR3 sequence (DNA): TGTGCCACCAGCGCACCCGGGACAGGAGGAGATACGCAGTATTTT. Full variable domain (rest looked up from reference TRBV15 and TRBJ2-3): DAMVIQNPRYQVTQFGKPVTLSCSQTLNHNVMYWYQQKSSQAPKLLFHYYDKDFNNEADTPDNFQSRRPNTSFCFLDIRSPGLGDTAMYLCATSAPGTGGDTQYFGPGTRLTVL.

The V and J genes are TRBV7-8 and TRBJ2-7, with D possibly being TRBD2 (6 bases). Trimming shortened V by 2 bases and J by 2 bases, and 22 bases separated the two germline ends. Germline CDR1 SGHVS, CDR2 FQNEAQ. The CDR3 runs 18 residues. This CDR3 is CASSLLGDGGGLPYEQYV. As DNA, the CDR3 is TGTGCCAGCAGCTTATTGGGAGACGGGGGAGGTTTACCCTACGAGCAGTACGTC.

The chain couples TRBV11-3 to TRBJ2-1; 7 bases agree with TRBD2. This CDR3 contains 15 residues. Trimming removed 5 bases from V and 3 bases from J; junction bases left unmatched: 7. CDR1 is SGHNT, CDR2 YENEEA, per germline. The CDR3 loop reads CASSRDYSYYNEQFF. CDR3 DNA sequence: TGTGCCAGCAGCCGGGACTACTCCTACTACAATGAGCAGTTCTTC.

On this clonotype: One junction end does not reproduce the germline sequence, and a read error may be involved. The chain couples TRBV19 to TRBJ1-1; D ambiguous. Germline CDR1 reads LNHDA; CDR2 reads SQIVND (reference sequence). The CDR3 loop spans 15 amino acids. For the CDR3, the DNA is TGTGCCAGCAGTATAGCTCTGGGAGCCTACACTGAGGATTTCTTC. It translates to CASSIALGAYTEDFF.

The chain employs TRBV5-5 and TRBJ2-2; TRBD2 aligns across 8 bases. Germline CDR1 and CDR2: SGHKS and YYEKEE (reference sequence). The CDR3 length is 14 residues. With 3 bases clipped from V and 5 bases from J, the junction kept 3 bases outside the gene matches. The CDR3 coding sequence is TGTGCCAGCAGCTCGGGACTAGGGACCGGGGAGCTGTTTTTT. It is translated as CASSSGLGTGELFF. Looking up the rest from reference TRBV5-5 and TRBJ2-2 gives the full variable domain: DAGVTQSPTHLIKTRGQQVTLRCSPISGHKSVSWYQQVLGQGPQFIFQYYEKEERGRGNFPDRFSARQFPNYSSELNVNALLLGDSALYLCASSSGLGTGELFFGEGSRLTVL.

The J gene is TRBJ1-1, the V gene TRBV20-1; D gene unclear. The ends were cut back, 2 bases at V and 1 base at J, with 14 bases in the middle. Germline V gene lookup returns CDR1 DFQATT and CDR2 SNEGSKA (reference sequence). This CDR3 contains 15 residues. The CDR3: CSARSRGRGNTEAFF. CDR3 sequence (DNA): TGCAGTGCTAGAAGCAGAGGACGGGGGAACACTGAAGCTTTCTTT.

The chain employs TRBV2 and TRBJ1-1; 7 nucleotides line up with TRBD1. After removal of 6 bases from V and 5 bases from J, the junction contained 12 bases not matched to a gene. This CDR3 region has 15 residues. The germline CDR1 and CDR2 sequences are SNHLY and FYNNEI. The chain's CDR3 is CASSVALTGQTEAFF. CDR3 in DNA: TGTGCCAGCAGCGTAGCTCTGACAGGGCAGACTGAAGCTTTCTTT.

Here the CDR3 reads CATKEGTGELFF. CDR3 sequence (DNA): TGTGCCACCAAAGAGGGCACCGGGGAGCTGTTTTTT. The gene calls are TRBV15 and TRBJ2-2; tentative D call: TRBD2 (5 bases). The germline gives CDR1 LNHNV, CDR2 YYDKDF (reference sequence). This CDR3 is 12 amino acids long. V gave up 7 bases and J gave up 4 bases, with 7 bases separating them.

Of note for this clonotype: One end of the junction does not line up with germline, which may come from a read error. The chain combines TRBV4-1 with TRBJ1-1; D is perhaps TRBD1 (6 bases). CDR3 length: 13 amino acids. Germline-derived CDR1 and CDR2 are MGHRA and YSYEKL. As DNA, the CDR3 is TGTGCCAGCAGAAGAGAGGGGGGCACTGAAGCTTTCTTT. This gives the protein CASRREGGTEAFF.

V usage is TRBV7-2 and J usage is TRBJ2-6; the match to TRBD2 covers 7 bases. The length of the CDR3 is 17 residues. J gave up 10 bases and V 7 bases, and 19 bases lay outside the gene matches. CDR1 is SGHTA and CDR2 is FQGNSA in the germline V gene. The CDR3 nucleotides are TGTGCCAGCACCCTAGGGAGGGTCCCCTCTGCGGAGAACGTCCTGACTTTC. This gives the protein CASTLGRVPSAENVLTF. Full variable domain (missing parts from reference TRBV7-2 and TRBJ2-6): GAGVSQSPSNKVTEKGKDVELRCDPISGHTALYWYRQSLGQGLEFLIYFQGNSAPDKSGLPSDRFSAERTGGSVSTLTIQRTQQEDSAVYLCASTLGRVPSAENVLTFGAGSRLTVL.

Note on this clonotype: The conserved final phenylalanine or tryptophan is absent from the CDR3, which likely points to a read error. The DNA is left out, because the CDR3 cannot be placed on it with certainty; the CDR3 is given as TCRdb lists it. The chain employs TRBV2 and TRBJ1-2; the table calls TRBD1, which could not be checked here. The CDR3 contains 16 residues when both ends are counted. CDR1 is SNHLY, CDR2 FYNNEI, per germline. The CDR3 loop is CASSEAYSNQPQDFGD.

In this sample, this clonotype turned up once. This chain joins TRBV11-2 and TRBJ2-7; TRBD1 might be the D (7 bases). Germline-derived CDR1 and CDR2 are SGHAT and FQNNGV. Trimming removed 4 bases at V and 1 base at J, with 20 bases between. This CDR3 region has 17 residues. CDR3 region: CASSSYRGTALSYEQYV. CDR3 DNA sequence: TGTGCCAGCAGCTCATACCGGGGGACAGCCCTTTCCTACGAGCAGTACGTC.

The chain is built from TRBV9 and TRBJ1-1; D may be TRBD1 (5 bases). Germline V gene sequence: CDR1 SGDLS, CDR2 YYNGEE. This CDR3 region has 12 residues. The V gene lost 4 bases and the J gene lost 5 bases, with 9 bases spanning the gap. The CDR3: CASSSRGTEAFF. The CDR3 nucleotides read TGTGCCAGCAGCTCTCGGGGGACTGAAGCTTTCTTT. The variable domain in full, with the rest retrieved from reference TRBV9 and TRBJ1-1, is DSGVTQTPKHLITATGQRVTLRCSPRSGDLSVYWYQQSLDQGLQFLIQYYNGEERAKGNILERFSAQQFPDLHSELNLSSLELGDSALYFCASSSRGTEAFFGQGTRLTVV.

The chain employs TRBV5-4 and TRBJ1-1, with D unresolved. CDR1 is SGHNT and CDR2 is YYREEE in the germline V gene (reference sequence). The CDR3 length is 16 residues. V shed 2 bases and J shed 4 bases, with 18 bases lying between them. The CDR3 DNA reads as TGTGCCAGCAGCTTTACTAGCGGGATTTCAGGCACTGAAGCTTTCTTT. Its protein is CASSFTSGISGTEAFF.

About this clonotype: The CDR3 carries no conserved terminal phenylalanine or tryptophan, so it likely arises from a read error. The DNA is left out, because the CDR3 cannot be placed on it with certainty; the CDR3 is given as TCRdb lists it. The rearrangement uses TRBV2 and TRBJ2-7; no check of the table's D call, TRBD1, against the DNA was made. The germline CDR1 and CDR2 sequences are SNHLY and FYNNEI. The CDR3 is 10 amino acids in total, end residues counted. The CDR3 sequence: CASSETGLDM.